The 10 T cell receptor beta chains below were found in one sample sequenced in a study of beta chain features in type 1 diabetes. Study conclusions and caveats: TCRB CDR3s from Type 1 diabetes patients were moderately but significantly shorter in all four CD4+ subsets.

Their specific antigens are unknown. Isolated RNA was reverse transcribed in full, so expressed TCRB transcripts were sequenced. Libraries were prepared by immunoSEQ multiplex PCR; TCRdb keeps only in-frame clonotypes and omits some of them. This table holds about 300,000 clones, roughly 13% found once. The sample taken for sequencing was naive CD4+ T cells from blood. These receptors were collected from a young woman with type 1 diabetes.

This clone showed up just a few times. The rearrangement joins TRBV6-1 to TRBJ2-7; TRBD2 aligns across 7 bases. The CDR3 sequence is 14 residues long. Germline V gene data show CDR1 as MNHNS and CDR2 as SASEGT. V lost 4 bases, J lost 1 base, and 4 bases stayed unmatched. CDR3 in amino acids: CASSVSGASYEQYF. The DNA for the CDR3 is TGTGCCAGCAGTGTGAGCGGGGCTTCCTACGAGCAGTACTTC.

This clone turned up a few times. V and J are TRBV30 and TRBJ2-5; a possible D gene is TRBD1 (5 bases). Germline V gives CDR1 GTSNPN, CDR2 SVGIG (reference sequence). This CDR3 region has 19 residues. V gave up 0 bases and J gave up 7 bases, with 30 bases separating them. The CDR3 protein is CAWSVLLAPTDSSQGTQYF. CDR3 DNA: TGTGCCTGGAGTGTACTCTTGGCTCCTACTGACTCGTCCCAGGGGACCCAGTACTTC.

This chain uses TRBV7-2 with TRBJ1-5; D perhaps matches TRBD1 (6 bases). From germline, CDR1 is SGHTA and CDR2 FQGNSA. V dropped 2 bases and J dropped 4 bases, with 12 bases sitting between them. CDR3 length: 15 amino acids. The chain's CDR3 is CASSLWTESNQPQHF. Written as DNA, the CDR3 is TGTGCCAGCAGCTTATGGACAGAGTCTAATCAGCCCCAGCATTTT.

This chain joins TRBV5-5 and TRBJ2-7; possibly TRBD1 for D (5 bases). Germline CDR1 is SGHKS and CDR2 is YYEKEE (reference sequence). Trimming took 5 bases from V and 0 from J, leaving 18 bases between them. This CDR3 has 16 amino acids. In DNA form, the CDR3 reads TGTGCCAGCAGTCCTAAAACAGGCCTGACCTCCTACGAGCAGTACGTC. As protein: CASSPKTGLTSYEQYV.

J is TRBJ1-4 and V is TRBV9; 7 bases are shared with TRBD1. V lost 0 bases and J lost 8; bases outside the gene matches: 1. The germline V gene encodes CDR1 SGDLS and CDR2 YYNGEE. This CDR3 is 13 amino acids long. Here the CDR3 DNA reads TGTGCCAGCAGCGTAGACAGGGGAGAAAAACTGTTTTTT. It specifies CASSVDRGEKLFF.

The chain joins TRBV29-1 to TRBJ1-1, with 7 bases fitting TRBD1. The ends lost 6 bases at V and 1 base at J; junction bases unmatched: 5. From germline, CDR1 is SQVTM and CDR2 ANQGSEA. The CDR3 spans 13 residues. The CDR3 loop reads CSVDRVGNTEAFF. The CDR3 DNA follows: TGCAGCGTCGACAGGGTTGGGAACACTGAAGCTTTCTTT.

This clone showed up just a few times. DNA of the CDR3: TGTGCCAGCAGCTTGGTCGGGGGGGAGCAGTACTTC. Protein product: CASSLVGGEQYF. The chain recombines TRBV5-6 with TRBJ2-7; 7 nucleotides match TRBD2. Trimming took 0 bases from V and 7 from J; bases not matched to a gene: 1. Looked up from germline, CDR1 is SGHDT and CDR2 is YYEEEE. The CDR3 is 12 residues long.

V usage is TRBV2 and J usage is TRBJ2-1, with 10 bases fitting TRBD1. Germline CDR1 and CDR2: SNHLY and FYNNEI. The CDR3 spans 14 residues. V was clipped by 6 bases and J by 9 bases; unmatched bases: 8. The CDR3 bases are TGTGCCAGCAGGGGGACAGGGGTTCGTGGTGAGCAGTTCTTC. This encodes CASRGTGVRGEQFF.

V gene TRBV11-3 combines with J gene TRBJ2-2; unclear D gene. Germline CDR1 SGHNT, CDR2 YENEEA. With 5 bases removed from V and 7 bases from J, the gap between germline ends came to 8 bases. The CDR3 extends over 12 amino acids. CDR3 residues: CASSILVGELFF. As DNA, the CDR3 is TGTGCCAGCAGCATTTTAGTCGGGGAGCTGTTTTTT.

Points on this clone: Different DNA sequences within this sample yield the same CDR3. The gene calls are TRBV30 and TRBJ2-1; D remains unclear. This CDR3 region has 13 residues. Per the germline V gene, CDR1 is GTSNPN and CDR2 is SVGIG (reference sequence). Trimming took off 0 bases at V and 2 bases at J, with 5 bases between the two ends. CDR3 coding DNA: TGTGCCTGGAGTGTTGGGCCCTACAATGAGCAGTTCTTC. It specifies CAWSVGPYNEQFF.